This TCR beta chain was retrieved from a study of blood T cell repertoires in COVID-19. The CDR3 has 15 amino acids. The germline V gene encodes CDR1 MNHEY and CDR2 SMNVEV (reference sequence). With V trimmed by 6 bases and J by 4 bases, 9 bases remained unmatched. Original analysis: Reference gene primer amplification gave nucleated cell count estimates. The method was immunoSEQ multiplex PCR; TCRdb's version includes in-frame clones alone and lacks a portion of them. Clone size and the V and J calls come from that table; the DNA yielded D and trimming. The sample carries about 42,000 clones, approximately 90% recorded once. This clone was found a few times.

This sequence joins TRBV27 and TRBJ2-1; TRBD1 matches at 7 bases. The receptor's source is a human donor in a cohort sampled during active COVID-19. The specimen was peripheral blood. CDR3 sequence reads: CASRLDRAPYNEQFF. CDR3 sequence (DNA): TGTGCCAGCAGACTAGACAGGGCCCCTTACAATGAGCAGTTCTTC.